Included here is one TCR beta chain sequence, with context. What it binds is not known. Compared with germline, one end of the junction differs, possibly owing to a read error. The CDR3 has 15 residues. The germline gives CDR1 SSHAT, CDR2 FNYEAQ (reference sequence). This entry is derived from a study of Graves' ophthalmopathy and Graves' hyperthyroidism. Findings and caveats of the study: Thyroid clonotypes that were expanded above 0.001 frequency mostly also appeared in blood. Between ophthalmopathy and stable hyperthyroidism, a 13-signature model drew a separation with 85% to 90% sensitivity and over 80% specificity.

Amplification of the TCR beta CDR3 regions used RNA transcripts (as template). First-round RT-PCR employed HTBI primers, with a second-round multiplex PCR after it. TCRdb redid the calling of the multiplex PCR reads with MiXCR, one entry per CDR3 protein. The repertoire has around 670,000 distinct CDR3 sequences, around 40% of them found once; the top ten carry around 40%. Sample: peripheral blood. This sequence was found in an adult man with Graves' ophthalmopathy. The chain employs TRBV7-7 and TRBJ2-3, with a possible D match to TRBD2 (6 bases). The CDR3 DNA is TGTGCTAGCAGCTTAGCGGCGGGGATCACAGATACGCAGTATTTT. Its protein is CASSLAAGITDTQYF.